The next 30 T cell receptor beta chains were all read from a single sample in a study of blood T cells in healthy people across ages. Using a J-beta primer mix together with a sample-barcoded 5' primer, a second PCR was run for roughly 7 to 12 cycles. TCRdb recomputed calls from the 5' RACE reads with MiXCR, one row per CDR3 protein. The sample shows over 500,000 distinct CDR3 sequences, roughly a quarter of them seen only once. This sample also belongs to another study, concerning T cells of mothers and their children.

The material sequenced was blood. Receptors were obtained from a boy aged 2 to 10 in good health.

The chain uses TRBV6-1 and TRBJ2-5; 8 nucleotides match TRBD2. The CDR3 has 15 residues. Germline CDR1 reads MNHNS; CDR2 reads SASEGT. V lost 6 bases and J lost 2; bases outside the gene matches: 8. The CDR3 DNA reads TGTGCCAGCAGGCCGGGGGGGGCGCTTCAAGAGACCCAGTACTTC. This gives the protein CASRPGGALQETQYF.

This clonotype was seen a handful of times. The V and J genes are TRBV4-2 and TRBJ2-1; 12 bases fit TRBD2. Trimming took 4 bases from V and 5 from J; bases not matched to a gene: 9. Germline CDR1 and CDR2: LGHNA and YNFKEQ. The CDR3 has 17 amino acids. The CDR3 spells CASSLSSGGADDNEQFF. As DNA, the CDR3 is TGTGCCAGCAGCCTCTCTAGCGGGGGGGCCGATGACAATGAGCAGTTCTTC.

This clonotype was observed a handful of times. The chain combines TRBV10-3 with TRBJ1-2; a weak D match, TRBD1 (5 bases). V was pared by 0 bases and J by 2 bases, with 13 bases between. The CDR3 contains 16 residues. CDR1 ENHRY and CDR2 SYGVKD come from the germline V gene. The CDR3 sequence is CAISESLGGSNYGYTF. The CDR3 DNA reads as TGTGCCATCAGTGAGTCGCTTGGGGGTTCGAACTATGGCTACACCTTC.

The chain employs TRBV12-3 or TRBV12-4 and TRBJ2-1; D unresolved. This CDR3 comprises 12 residues. With 1 base removed from V and 7 bases from J, the gap between germline ends came to 5 bases. The CDR3, as DNA: TGTGCCAGCAGTTTAGGGAGAAATGAGCAGTTCTTC. This encodes CASSLGRNEQFF.

The J gene is TRBJ1-5, the V gene TRBV7-3, with a weak D call TRBD1 (5 bases). Germline loops: CDR1 SGHTA, CDR2 FQGTGA. V was shortened by 5 bases and J by 9 bases, with 14 bases between the two germline ends. This CDR3 spans 13 amino acids. The CDR3 nucleotides read TGTGCCAGCAGCCCGGACGCGGGGACGCCCCAGCATTTT. Residues: CASSPDAGTPQHF.

A few counts support this clonotype. The chain employs TRBV7-9 and TRBJ1-2, with TRBD1 matching 7 bases. V was clipped by 5 bases and J by 8 bases; unmatched bases: 8. Germline V gene data show CDR1 as SEHNR and CDR2 as FQNEAQ (reference sequence). There are 13 residues in the CDR3. The CDR3 DNA reads as TGTGCCAGCAGCCCTCAACCAGGGGGGGGCTACACCTTC. Translation gives CASSPQPGGGYTF.

The chain combines TRBV24-1 with TRBJ2-5, with unresolved D. The length of the CDR3 is 13 residues. Germline assignment: CDR1 KGHDR and CDR2 SFDVKD. V was trimmed by 4 bases and J by 2 bases, leaving 7 bases between them. The CDR3 reads CATSDHSQETQYF. Here the CDR3 DNA reads TGTGCCACCAGTGACCACTCGCAAGAGACCCAGTACTTC.

This chain joins TRBV5-1 and TRBJ1-4; unclear D gene. The CDR3 is 16 amino acids. The V and J ends lost 7 bases and 0 bases respectively, with 16 bases between them. The V gene's germline CDR1 is SGHRS and CDR2 YFSETQ. The CDR3: CASAIEAPATNEKLFF. For the CDR3, the DNA is TGCGCCAGCGCCATTGAAGCCCCCGCAACTAATGAAAAACTGTTTTTT.

The CDR3 nucleotides read TGTGCCAGCAGGGCTTATAATGCGGACAGGGCGAATTCACCCCTCCACTTT. Protein: CASRAYNADRANSPLHF. V is TRBV12-3 or TRBV12-4 and J is TRBJ1-6; 8 bases are a match to TRBD1. V gave up 6 bases and J gave up 7 bases; unmatched junction bases: 14. The CDR3 runs to 17 residues.

The chain carries TRBV14 and TRBJ1-1; D may be TRBD1 (6 bases). Looked up from germline, CDR1 is SGHDN and CDR2 is FVKESK. The CDR3 covers 13 residues. V lost 8 bases, J lost 0 bases, and 10 bases lay in between. Here the CDR3 reads CASQDSLNTEAFF. For the CDR3, the DNA is TGTGCCAGCCAGGACAGCTTGAACACTGAAGCTTTCTTT.

The V call is TRBV30, the J call TRBJ1-1; D is uncertain. Trimming pared 0 bases from V and 0 bases from J, leaving 11 bases between. The CDR3 contains 15 residues. The germline V gene has CDR1 GTSNPN and CDR2 SVGIG (reference sequence). The CDR3 sequence: CAWSVRPGLNTEAFF. Here the CDR3 DNA reads TGTGCCTGGAGTGTACGGCCGGGCCTGAACACTGAAGCTTTCTTT.

The chain uses TRBV6-5 and TRBJ1-1; D ambiguous. The germline CDR1 and CDR2 sequences are MNHEY and SVGAGI. This CDR3 contains 15 residues. V was pared by 0 bases and J by 4 bases, with 12 bases between. CDR3 residues: CASSYSSGWSTEAFF. Here the CDR3 DNA reads TGTGCCAGCAGTTACTCGTCGGGGTGGAGCACTGAAGCTTTCTTT.

This clonotype was counted at least ten times. The chain carries TRBV20-1 and TRBJ1-2; TRBD1 matches 7 bases. This CDR3 contains 14 residues. Per the germline V gene, CDR1 is DFQATT and CDR2 is SNEGSKA (reference sequence). J gave up 7 bases and V 5 bases, and 13 bases lay outside the gene matches. As DNA, the CDR3 is TGCAGTGCTCTCGACAGGGAACGTCATCGTGGCTACACCTTC. Its protein is CSALDRERHRGYTF.

The rearrangement links TRBV20-1 to TRBJ1-4; D is ambiguous. V lost 3 bases, J lost 8 bases, and 19 bases lay in between. The CDR3 sequence is 15 residues long. CDR1 and CDR2 (germline): DFQATT, SNEGSKA (reference sequence). The CDR3 DNA is TGCAGTGCTAGGATTCCGGGTACAACCCAGGAAAAACTGTTTTTT. This encodes CSARIPGTTQEKLFF.

Concerning this clonotype: A read error may be the cause here, since a much bigger clone is one base away. This likely comes from a read error, as the CDR3 has no conserved phenylalanine or tryptophan at its end. The chain has TRBV28 and TRBJ1-1, with unresolved D. V gave up 3 bases and J gave up 6 bases, with 11 bases separating them. CDR3 length: 13 amino acids. CDR1 is MDHEN, CDR2 SYDVKM, per germline. The CDR3 DNA sequence: TGTGCCAGCAGTTTCCTCGGAGGGCCTGAAGCTTTCTCT. This translates into CASSFLGGPEAFS.

The chain carries TRBV2 and TRBJ2-5; 7 bases align to TRBD1. Germline CDR1 SNHLY, CDR2 FYNNEI. V was pared by 4 bases and J by 5 bases, with 7 bases of the junction left unmatched. The CDR3 is made up of 14 amino acids. For the CDR3, the DNA is TGTGCCAGCAGTGTGAGGGGGCGAGGGGAGACCCAGTACTTC. Amino acid sequence: CASSVRGRGETQYF.

This clonotype has just one count. The chain links TRBV12-3 or TRBV12-4 to TRBJ2-1; the D is unclear. Trimming removed 4 bases at V and 9 bases at J, with 16 bases between. The length of the CDR3 is 14 residues. The CDR3 coding sequence is TGTGCCAGCAGTTCCCCGTCTCGGGTCGGTGAGCAGTTCTTC. It codes for CASSSPSRVGEQFF.

In its sample, this clonotype was seen a few times. The chain combines TRBV28 with TRBJ2-7; TRBD2 aligns across 9 bases. With 2 bases clipped from V and 1 base from J, the junction kept 12 bases outside the gene matches. This CDR3 is 18 amino acids long. In germline, CDR1 is MDHEN, CDR2 SYDVKM. The CDR3 DNA sequence: TGTGCCAGCAGTTTACGTCTCGCCGCGGGAGGGAGGTCCTACGAGCAGTACTTC. This sequence encodes CASSLRLAAGGRSYEQYF. Combining the CDR3 with reference TRBV28 and TRBJ2-7 gives the whole variable domain DVKVTQSSRYLVKRTGEKVFLECVQDMDHENMFWYRQDPGLGLRLIYFSYDVKMKEKGDIPEGYSVSREKKERFSLILESASTNQTSMYLCASSLRLAAGGRSYEQYFGPGTRLTVT.

A single count supports this clonotype. This rearrangement joins TRBV6-5 to TRBJ1-1; no firm D call. Trimming pared 5 bases from V and 0 bases from J, leaving 7 bases between. There are 13 residues in the CDR3. Looked up from germline, CDR1 is MNHEY and CDR2 is SVGAGI. CDR3 in amino acids: CASSKNLNTEAFF. CDR3 sequence (DNA): TGTGCCAGCAGTAAAAACCTGAACACTGAAGCTTTCTTT.

The chain couples TRBV7-2 to TRBJ2-1; 9 bases are shared with TRBD2. Trimming at V came to 0 bases and at J to 8 bases, leaving 5 bases not matched to a gene. The germline V gene encodes CDR1 SGHTA and CDR2 FQGNSA. The CDR3 spans 15 residues. DNA of the CDR3: TGTGCCAGCAGCTTAGCCGCGCTAGCGGGACATGAGCAGTTCTTC. It is translated as CASSLAALAGHEQFF. The complete variable domain, with remaining parts taken from reference TRBV7-2 and TRBJ2-1, reads GAGVSQSPSNKVTEKGKDVELRCDPISGHTALYWYRQSLGQGLEFLIYFQGNSAPDKSGLPSDRFSAERTGGSVSTLTIQRTQQEDSAVYLCASSLAALAGHEQFFGPGTRLTVL.

V gene TRBV7-2 combines with J gene TRBJ1-2; maybe TRBD1 (6 bases). Per germline, CDR1 SGHTA and CDR2 FQGNSA. V was pared by 1 base and J by 6 bases, with 12 bases between. The CDR3 has 14 amino acids. The CDR3 spells CASSLVPGADGYTF. CDR3 bases: TGTGCCAGCAGCTTAGTGCCGGGGGCGGATGGCTACACCTTC.

J is TRBJ2-7 and V is TRBV6-5; D gene unclear. Germline V gives CDR1 MNHEY, CDR2 SVGAGI. Trimming pared 0 bases from V and 3 bases from J, leaving 6 bases between. The CDR3 spans 13 residues. In DNA, the CDR3 is TGTGCCAGCAGTTACTCCACCGGCTACGAGCAGTACTTC. Encoded protein: CASSYSTGYEQYF.

CDR3: CASSQDGRLAGGPSTDTQYF. Written as DNA, the CDR3 is TGTGCCAGCAGCCAAGACGGGCGGCTAGCGGGAGGGCCAAGCACAGATACGCAGTATTTT. The chain links TRBV3-1 to TRBJ2-3, with TRBD2 identical over 12 bases. Germline-derived CDR1 and CDR2 are LGHDT and YNNKEL (reference sequence). J lost 0 bases, V lost 0 bases, and 10 bases had no gene match. This CDR3 region has 20 residues.

The V call is TRBV7-8, the J call TRBJ1-2; TRBD1 agrees at 8 bases. The junction had 8 bases not matched to a gene; V was cut back by 5 bases and J by 9 bases. The length of the CDR3 is 13 residues. Germline V lookup: CDR1 SGHVS, CDR2 FQNEAQ. CDR3 sequence: CASSQGQGRSYTF. The CDR3 DNA reads TGTGCCAGCAGCCAAGGACAGGGCAGGAGCTACACCTTC.

The chain carries TRBV6-2 or TRBV6-3 and TRBJ1-6; 9 nucleotides match TRBD1. The CDR3 extends over 15 amino acids. Germline CDR1 and CDR2: MNHEY and SVGEGT. The junction had 6 bases not matched to a gene; V was cut back by 5 bases and J by 7 bases. For the CDR3, the DNA is TGTGCCAGCAGTAGCACGGACAGGGGAAATTCACCCCTCCACTTT. Its translation is CASSSTDRGNSPLHF.

The V and J genes are TRBV20-1 and TRBJ2-7; a weak D match, TRBD1 (5 bases). CDR1 and CDR2 from the germline V gene are DFQATT and SNEGSKA (reference sequence). Trimming removed 5 bases from V and 0 bases from J, with 14 bases in between. The CDR3 loop spans 14 amino acids. The DNA of the CDR3 is TGCAGTGCTTTAAAGACGGACAACTCCTACGAGCAGTACTTC. It yields the protein CSALKTDNSYEQYF.

This clonotype was found a few times. The V call is TRBV7-8, the J call TRBJ2-2; D possibly corresponds to TRBD2 (6 bases). This CDR3 region has 15 residues. Germline CDR1 reads SGHVS; CDR2 reads FQNEAQ. The germline V and J ends were trimmed by 1 base and 5 bases, with 11 bases remaining between them. CDR3 in amino acids: CASSLVSGETGELFF. DNA of the CDR3: TGTGCCAGCAGCTTAGTTAGCGGAGAGACCGGGGAGCTGTTTTTT.

A few counts support this clonotype. The V gene is TRBV29-1, the J gene TRBJ1-1; 7 nucleotides agree with TRBD1. The ends lost 6 bases at V and 6 bases at J; junction bases unmatched: 13. CDR3 size: 14 residues. Germline V CDR1 and CDR2: SQVTM, ANQGSEA. CDR3 nucleotide sequence: TGCAGCGTCCCGGGACAGTCGATCAACGCTGAAGCTTTCTTT. Its protein is CSVPGQSINAEAFF.

The rearrangement links TRBV14 to TRBJ2-2; D is unresolved. Germline values: CDR1 SGHDN, CDR2 FVKESK. The CDR3 runs 17 residues. V dropped 3 bases and J dropped 3 bases, with 17 bases sitting between them. CDR3 sequence reads: CASSQPLTLRDTGELFF. The DNA of the CDR3 is TGTGCCAGCAGCCAGCCGCTGACCCTTCGGGACACCGGGGAGCTGTTTTTT.

The chain joins TRBV12-3 or TRBV12-4 to TRBJ2-2; D possibly corresponds to TRBD2 (7 bases). The ends were cut back, 4 bases at V and 5 bases at J, with 23 bases in the middle. The CDR3 length is 18 residues. The CDR3 reads CASSYGFFGGPATGELFF. The CDR3 coding sequence is TGTGCCAGCAGTTACGGGTTTTTCGGGGGGCCGGCGACCGGGGAGCTGTTTTTT.